Below, 6 T cell receptor beta chains from the same sample are listed, as sequenced in a study of Tregs in tolerant kidney transplant recipients. The assay was immunoSEQ multiplex PCR, and TCRdb's table has in-frame clones only and misses some. The sample yields 100,000 to 150,000 clones, 92% seen once. Sequencing used CD4+ T cells from blood. These receptors came from a human donor in good health.

This chain joins TRBV7-6 and TRBJ1-1, with D perhaps TRBD1 (5 bases). The CDR3 loop spans 15 amino acids. CDR1 SGHVS and CDR2 FNYEAQ come from the germline V gene. The V and J ends lost 4 bases and 0 bases respectively, with 12 bases between them. DNA for the CDR3: TGTGCCAGCAGCTCGGGACCACTCATGAACACTGAAGCTTTCTTT. Its protein product is CASSSGPLMNTEAFF.

As for this clone: It is unclear where the CDR3 begins or ends on the DNA, so no DNA is shown, and the CDR3 is as TCRdb lists it. The chain uses TRBV5-6 and TRBJ1-1. The CDR3 contains 13 residues when both ends are counted. CDR1 SGHDT and CDR2 YYEEEE come from the germline V gene. CDR3 protein: CASSSSGRVGAFF.

The J gene is TRBJ2-7, the V gene TRBV7-6; D remains unclear. The CDR3 consists of 13 residues. Trimming took off 1 base at V and 6 bases at J, with 10 bases between the two ends. CDR1 and CDR2 from the germline V gene are SGHVS and FNYEAQ. The CDR3 protein is CASSLVGVGEQYF. CDR3 coding DNA: TGTGCCAGCAGCTTAGTAGGAGTGGGCGAGCAGTACTTC.

This sequence joins TRBV29-1 and TRBJ2-4; D not certain. The germline CDR1 and CDR2 sequences are SQVTM and ANQGSEA. Trimming pared 6 bases from V and 1 base from J, leaving 13 bases between. This CDR3 spans 14 amino acids. CDR3 nucleotides: TGCAGCGTCCAAAGTATGAGGGCCAAAAACATTCAGTACTTC. Translating gives CSVQSMRAKNIQYF.

The chain recombines TRBV5-4 with TRBJ2-3; D gene unclear. Germline V gives CDR1 SGHNT, CDR2 YYREEE (reference sequence). The CDR3 sequence is 13 residues long. Trimming took off 3 bases at V and 0 bases at J, with 5 bases between the two ends. The CDR3, as DNA: TGTGCCAGCAGCTCGGACAGCACAGATACGCAGTATTTT. It specifies CASSSDSTDTQYF.

This clone was seen only once. The rearrangement uses TRBV11-1 and TRBJ2-1, with D possibly TRBD1 on 6 matching bases. V was shortened by 1 base and J by 8 bases, with 15 bases between the two germline ends. Germline CDR1 and CDR2: SGHAT and FQDESV (reference sequence). The CDR3 is made up of 15 amino acids. The CDR3 DNA sequence: TGTGCCAGCAGCTTAGAAAGGACAGCGTTGTATGAGCAGTTCTTC. Amino acids: CASSLERTALYEQFF.